This T cell receptor (beta chain) was sequenced for a study of T cells in Graves' hyperthyroidism and ophthalmopathy. This clonotype was seen repeatedly, ten times or more. Active moderate-to-severe ophthalmopathy, Clinical Activity Score at least 3, NOSPECS at least 4, under 3 months' duration. The source material, RNA transcripts, was used to amplify TCR beta CDR3 regions. HTBI primers were used for first-round RT-PCR of the TCR CDR3. TCRdb processed the multiplex PCR reads anew with MiXCR; each CDR3 protein has one entry. The sample shows about 260,000 distinct CDR3 sequences, about 15% of them seen only once. The receptor's source is a woman aged 18-35 years with Graves' ophthalmopathy. Sequencing was done on a sample of blood.

The DNA for the CDR3 is TGTGCCAGCAGCAGGGACAGGGTAACCTACGAGCAGTACTTC. It encodes CASSRDRVTYEQYF. The chain joins TRBV27 to TRBJ2-7, with 9 bases lining up with TRBD1. The CDR3 runs to 14 residues. The germline V gene has CDR1 MNHEY and CDR2 SMNVEV (reference sequence). V shed 6 bases and J 2 bases; nucleotides not matched to a gene: 5.